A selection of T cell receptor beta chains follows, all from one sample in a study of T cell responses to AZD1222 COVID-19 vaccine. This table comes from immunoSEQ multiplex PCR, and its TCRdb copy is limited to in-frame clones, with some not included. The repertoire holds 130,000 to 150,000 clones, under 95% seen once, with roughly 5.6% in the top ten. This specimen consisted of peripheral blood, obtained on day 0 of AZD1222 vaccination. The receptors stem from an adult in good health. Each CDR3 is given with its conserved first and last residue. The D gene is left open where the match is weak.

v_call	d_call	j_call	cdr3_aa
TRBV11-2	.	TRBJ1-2	CASSTSRVYGYTF
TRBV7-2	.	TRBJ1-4	CASSSRQAGWEKLFF
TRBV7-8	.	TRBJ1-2	CASSPIGGNYGYTF
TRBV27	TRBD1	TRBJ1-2	CASSRGVNYGYTF
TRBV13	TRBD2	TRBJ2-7	CASSRIAGAGEQYF
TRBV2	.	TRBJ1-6	CASKEPSPLHF
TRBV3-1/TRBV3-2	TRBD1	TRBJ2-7	CASSLRQGAYEQYF
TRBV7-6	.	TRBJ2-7	CASSPGGNPASEQYF
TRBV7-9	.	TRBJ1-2	CASSLALWTPKYGYTF
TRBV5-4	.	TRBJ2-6	CASSVDWSGANVLTF
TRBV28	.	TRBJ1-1	CASSLPPGMNTEAFF
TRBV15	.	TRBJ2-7	CATSRELAAYEQYF
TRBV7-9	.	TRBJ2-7	CATSPSGTYEQYF
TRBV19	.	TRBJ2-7	CASSIAQGGPYEQYF